These 25 T cell receptor beta chains originate from one sample sequenced in a study of T cell repertoires in cytomegalovirus infection. TCRdb reanalysed the reads using MiXCR and keeps one entry per CDR3 protein. The sample has under 150,000 distinct CDR3 sequences; roughly 9% are singletons. Specimen: PBMCs. These TCRs come from a human donor in good health (CMV status not recorded). Some clones in this sample may be carry-over from other donors' samples.

This clonotype turned up a few times. The rearrangement links TRBV20-1 to TRBJ1-5; a weak D match, TRBD1 (6 bases). Germline lookup yields CDR1 DFQATT and CDR2 SNEGSKA (reference sequence). This CDR3 has 15 amino acids. V dropped 0 bases and J dropped 7 bases, with 16 bases sitting between them. The CDR3 region is CSAREGADAWQPQHF. DNA of the CDR3: TGCAGTGCTAGAGAGGGGGCCGACGCCTGGCAGCCCCAGCATTTT.

This clonotype was observed at least ten times. The chain has TRBV4-1 and TRBJ1-2; 7 positions agree with TRBD1. The length of the CDR3 is 16 residues. Per germline, CDR1 MGHRA and CDR2 YSYEKL. V lost 0 bases and J lost 0; bases outside the gene matches: 4. CDR3 protein: CASSQDGQGANYGYTF. The CDR3 coding sequence is TGCGCCAGCAGCCAAGATGGGCAGGGGGCTAACTATGGCTACACCTTC.

A remark on this clonotype: A much bigger clone sits one base away, suggesting this may be a read error. J is TRBJ1-2 and V is TRBV2, with D unclear. The germline V gene encodes CDR1 SNHLY and CDR2 FYNNEI. Trimming left V 4 bases short and J 4 bases short, with 4 bases between. This CDR3 has 11 residues. The CDR3 reads CASSASYGYTF. Written as DNA, the CDR3 is TGTGCCAGCAGTGCCTCCTATGGCTACACCTTC.

This clonotype was seen at least ten times. The V and J genes are TRBV7-2 and TRBJ2-1, with D perhaps TRBD1 (5 bases). The CDR3 totals 13 residues. CDR1 and CDR2 from the germline V gene are SGHTA and FQGNSA. Trimming pared 4 bases from V and 4 bases from J, leaving 8 bases between. The DNA for the CDR3 is TGTGCCAGCAGCTCCCAGGGTTACAATGAGCAGTTCTTC. Translation: CASSSQGYNEQFF.

This clonotype was seen repeatedly, ten times or more. V is TRBV7-2 and J is TRBJ2-2, with D hard to call. Germline V CDR1 and CDR2: SGHTA, FQGNSA. There are 13 residues in the CDR3. The germline V and J ends were trimmed by 2 bases and 6 bases, with 7 bases remaining between them. DNA of the CDR3: TGTGCCAGCAGCTTACGGAGATCCGGGGAGCTGTTTTTT. This translates into CASSLRRSGELFF. Using reference TRBV7-2 and TRBJ2-2 for the parts outside the CDR3, the full variable domain is GAGVSQSPSNKVTEKGKDVELRCDPISGHTALYWYRQSLGQGLEFLIYFQGNSAPDKSGLPSDRFSAERTGGSVSTLTIQRTQQEDSAVYLCASSLRRSGELFFGEGSRLTVL.

CDR3 in DNA: TGTGCCAGCAGCTTAGGGGACAGGGTGATGAACACTGAAGCTTTCTTT. Encoded protein: CASSLGDRVMNTEAFF. J is TRBJ1-1 and V is TRBV11-2; 9 positions agree with TRBD1. V dropped 1 base and J dropped 0; count of bases not matched to a gene: 3. The CDR3 sequence is 16 residues long. The germline V gene encodes CDR1 SGHAT and CDR2 FQNNGV.

This clonotype was seen at least ten times. The V gene is TRBV19, the J gene TRBJ1-5, with TRBD1 identical over 9 bases. In germline, CDR1 is LNHDA, CDR2 SQIVND (reference sequence). CDR3 size: 14 residues. With 7 bases clipped from V and 9 bases from J, the junction kept 10 bases outside the gene matches. The CDR3 here is CASTYDRGDRPQHF. The CDR3 DNA follows: TGTGCCAGTACTTACGACAGGGGGGATCGGCCCCAGCATTTT.

Ten or more counts support this clonotype. The V call is TRBV12-3 or TRBV12-4, the J call TRBJ2-1; 7 nucleotides match TRBD1. The CDR3 covers 12 residues. V was clipped by 6 bases and J by 15 bases; unmatched bases: 11. CDR3 coding DNA: TGTGCCAGCAGGGGGGCCGGGACAGATCCGTTCTTC. Translated: CASRGAGTDPFF.

This clonotype has just a few counts. J is TRBJ2-1 and V is TRBV5-4, with TRBD1 matching 11 bases. Per germline, CDR1 SGHNT and CDR2 YYREEE (reference sequence). With 3 bases clipped from V and 9 bases from J, the junction kept 8 bases outside the gene matches. There are 15 residues in the CDR3. CDR3 sequence reads: CASSYRDRGVGEQFF. CDR3 coding DNA: TGTGCCAGCAGCTACCGGGACAGGGGGGTCGGTGAGCAGTTCTTC.

This clonotype was detected many times. V and J are TRBV7-9 and TRBJ1-5; the match to TRBD1 covers 11 bases. CDR1 is SEHNR, CDR2 FQNEAQ, per germline (reference sequence). The CDR3 loop spans 19 amino acids. V lost 1 base, J lost 0 bases, and 8 bases stayed unmatched. Here the CDR3 DNA reads TGTGCCAGCAGCTTAGGTGGGACAGGGGGACCTTATAGCAATCAGCCCCAGCATTTT. Translating gives CASSLGGTGGPYSNQPQHF.

This clonotype was recorded many times. The chain has TRBV2 and TRBJ2-7; TRBD1 might be the D (6 bases). The germline gives CDR1 SNHLY, CDR2 FYNNEI. CDR3 size: 14 residues. Trimming left V 4 bases short and J 5 bases short, with 15 bases between. The CDR3 region has the DNA TGTGCCAGCAGTGTTTTGGGGGCAGTAAACGAGCAGTACTTC. It is translated as CASSVLGAVNEQYF.

This clonotype was recorded many times. The chain carries TRBV2 and TRBJ2-3, with 10 bases that match TRBD2. This CDR3 region has 19 residues. CDR1 is SNHLY and CDR2 is FYNNEI in the germline V gene. V shed 4 bases, J shed 2 bases, and the junction held 15 bases outside the gene matches. The CDR3 region has the DNA TGTGCCAGCAGTGGTCCTAGCGGGGGACCTGGCCTCAACACAGATACGCAGTATTTT. This codes for CASSGPSGGPGLNTDTQYF.

A few counts support this clonotype. The chain carries TRBV18 and TRBJ1-1, with D possibly being TRBD1 (5 bases). V lost 2 bases and J 2 bases, leaving 12 bases between the germline ends. Germline V gene lookup returns CDR1 KGHSH and CDR2 LQKENI. This CDR3 is 15 amino acids long. The CDR3 DNA reads as TGTGCCAGCTCACCATTTGGGGGAACTAACACTGAAGCTTTCTTT. Protein sequence: CASSPFGGTNTEAFF.

The chain links TRBV19 to TRBJ1-1; D ambiguous. Germline V gene data show CDR1 as LNHDA and CDR2 as SQIVND (reference sequence). Trimming cost V 3 bases and J 0 bases, with 14 bases left between them. The CDR3 totals 16 residues. CDR3 nucleotide sequence: TGTGCCAGTAGTATTAGTTTCGAAAATATGAACACTGAAGCTTTCTTT. Translation: CASSISFENMNTEAFF. The full variable domain, in which reference TRBV19 and TRBJ1-1 provide the parts outside the CDR3, is DGGITQSPKYLFRKEGQNVTLSCEQNLNHDAMYWYRQDPGQGLRLIYYSQIVNDFQKGDIAEGYSVSREKKESFPLTVTSAQKNPTAFYLCASSISFENMNTEAFFGQGTRLTVV.

This clonotype was counted ten times or more. This sequence joins TRBV29-1 and TRBJ2-3; the D gene could be TRBD1 or TRBD2 (5 bases each). The germline V gene has CDR1 SQVTM and CDR2 ANQGSEA. With 6 bases removed from V and 2 bases from J, the gap between germline ends came to 15 bases. The CDR3 has 14 residues. In nucleotides, the CDR3 is TGCAGCGTGGGGACCGCGTGGGACACAGATACGCAGTATTTT. Translated, it gives CSVGTAWDTDTQYF.

This clonotype was counted at least ten times. V usage is TRBV7-2 and J usage is TRBJ1-4; D unresolved. The CDR3 is 15 residues long. CDR1 is SGHTA and CDR2 is FQGNSA in the germline V gene. Trimming shortened V by 1 base and J by 0 bases, and 6 bases separated the two germline ends. The CDR3 sequence is CASSLGSATNEKLFF. CDR3 nucleotide sequence: TGTGCCAGCAGCTTAGGCAGTGCAACTAATGAAAAACTGTTTTTT. Looking up the rest from reference TRBV7-2 and TRBJ1-4 gives the full variable domain: GAGVSQSPSNKVTEKGKDVELRCDPISGHTALYWYRQSLGQGLEFLIYFQGNSAPDKSGLPSDRFSAERTGGSVSTLTIQRTQQEDSAVYLCASSLGSATNEKLFFGSGTQLSVL.

This clonotype was recorded at least ten times. The chain links TRBV4-1 to TRBJ2-5; D is possibly TRBD2 (6 bases). The CDR3 is 14 amino acids. Germline values: CDR1 MGHRA, CDR2 YSYEKL. Between the trimmed V and J ends, which lost 4 bases and 2 bases, there was a span of 11 bases. The CDR3 coding sequence is TGCGCCAGCAGCCTTAGCGGAGTTCAAGAGACCCAGTACTTC. Protein sequence: CASSLSGVQETQYF.

This clonotype showed up just a few times. The chain joins TRBV20-1 to TRBJ2-4; 7 bases map to TRBD1. This CDR3 comprises 14 residues. Germline CDR1 is DFQATT and CDR2 is SNEGSKA (reference sequence). V lost 5 bases and J lost 1; bases outside the gene matches: 5. The CDR3 DNA sequence: TGCAGTGCTTCTGACAGGGTGGCCAAAAACATTCAGTACTTC. Translated, it gives CSASDRVAKNIQYF.

Comment on this clonotype: A much larger clonotype is one base distant, so this may be a read error. The chain links TRBV27 to TRBJ2-1; D gene ambiguous. The CDR3 extends over 12 amino acids. Germline V gives CDR1 MNHEY, CDR2 SMNVEV (reference sequence). CDR3 residues: CTSSLANNEQFF. The CDR3 nucleotides are TGTACCAGCAGTTTGGCGAACAATGAGCAGTTCTTC.

Many counts were recorded for this clonotype. The gene calls are TRBV4-1 and TRBJ2-7; 7 bases agree with TRBD2. The length of the CDR3 is 13 residues. The junction had 4 bases not matched to a gene; V was cut back by 1 base and J by 7 bases. The germline CDR1 and CDR2 sequences are MGHRA and YSYEKL. The CDR3 nucleotides read TGCGCCAGCAGCCAAGGAAGGGAGGGGGAGCAGTACTTC. Translating it yields CASSQGREGEQYF.

This clonotype was observed a few times. This sequence joins TRBV20-1 and TRBJ2-1; D could derive from TRBD1 or TRBD2 (6 bases each). Germline lookup yields CDR1 DFQATT and CDR2 SNEGSKA (reference sequence). The germline V and J ends were trimmed by 7 bases and 8 bases, with 15 bases remaining between them. The CDR3 consists of 12 residues. The CDR3 DNA sequence: TGCAGTGTCGGGGGCCAAGGGGATGAGCAGTTCTTC. Translation: CSVGGQGDEQFF.

This clonotype was seen many times. V and J are TRBV7-9 and TRBJ2-2; 9 bases fit TRBD2. The CDR3 sequence is 17 residues long. V trimming: 3 bases; J trimming: 0 bases; junction bases outside the gene matches: 5. Germline-derived CDR1 and CDR2 are SEHNR and FQNEAQ (reference sequence). The CDR3 is CASSFGSGGSNTGELFF. In DNA form, the CDR3 reads TGTGCCAGCAGCTTTGGGAGCGGGGGGTCGAACACCGGGGAGCTGTTTTTT.

This clonotype was observed at least ten times. V gene TRBV28 combines with J gene TRBJ1-2; D remains unclear. Germline-derived CDR1 and CDR2 are MDHEN and SYDVKM. Trimming cost V 1 base and J 0 bases, with 12 bases left between them. The CDR3 sequence is 16 residues long. CDR3 loop: CASSLSPPGPNYGYTF. CDR3 bases: TGTGCCAGCAGTTTATCCCCCCCAGGACCTAACTATGGCTACACCTTC.

This clonotype was counted ten times or more. The chain recombines TRBV28 with TRBJ2-1; TRBD2 matches at 11 bases. CDR1 is MDHEN, CDR2 SYDVKM, per germline. The trim removed 2 bases at V and 9 bases at J, leaving 12 bases unmatched. The CDR3 covers 17 residues. For the CDR3, the DNA is TGTGCCAGCAGTTTACGTGCTAGCGGGGGGACGTGGGGTGAGCAGTTCTTC. This sequence encodes CASSLRASGGTWGEQFF.

This clonotype appeared many times. This sequence joins TRBV7-2 and TRBJ1-2; D is possibly TRBD1 (6 bases). Looked up from germline, CDR1 is SGHTA and CDR2 is FQGNSA. The CDR3 extends over 14 amino acids. V gave up 5 bases and J gave up 8 bases, with 18 bases separating them. CDR3 coding DNA: TGTGCCAGCAGCCCTAGAGGGGCCCAGGGGGGCTACACCTTC. Amino acid sequence: CASSPRGAQGGYTF. Full variable domain (missing parts from reference TRBV7-2 and TRBJ1-2): GAGVSQSPSNKVTEKGKDVELRCDPISGHTALYWYRQSLGQGLEFLIYFQGNSAPDKSGLPSDRFSAERTGGSVSTLTIQRTQQEDSAVYLCASSPRGAQGGYTFGSGTRLTVV.